This paragraph reports one T cell receptor beta chain. The antigen it binds to is not known. No base quality information exists; no much larger clone differs at one position. The CDR3, from cysteine to phenylalanine, totals 16 residues. The only DNA kept is the CDR3, 48 bases in frame from the first base. Trimming costs V 0 bases and J 6 bases, and their ends lie 17 bases apart. As encoded in the germline V gene, CDR1 is LGHNA while CDR2 is YNFKEQ. This sample stems from a study of control samples from healthy donors and cancer patients (dated by TCRdb to 2019 to 2021). To prepare the library, the immunoSEQ multiplex PCR assay was applied. TCRdb limited this immuneACCESS table to in-frame rearrangements with V and J called. A share of clones is missing; checked studies link under half to unresolved V genes, and the rest is unexplained. Here the sample has 200,000 to 250,000 clones; around 94% occur a single time. The biggest ten clones account for less than 1.6% of the sample.

This receptor was taken from a man in his fifties in good health. The rearranged segments are TRBV4-2 and TRBJ1-2; the D segment could be TRBD1, given 6 matching bases. The material sequenced was blood. The CDR3 in this case is CASSQDLGRTVHGYTF. The nucleotides read TGTGCCAGCAGCCAAGATCTCGGCAGGACAGTCCATGGCTACACCTTC.